This T cell receptor (beta chain) was identified in a study of blood T cell repertoires in COVID-19 (TCRdb year 2020). Describing the broader study: Collaborator samples came from the United States, Italy and Spain and covered acute and convalescent phases of COVID-19. The prospective study material was composed of cDNA or gDNA derived from T cells, B-cell-depleted T cells, or PBMCs. Deeply sampled blood TCRbeta repertoires from subjects exposed to, actively infected with, or recovered from COVID-19 were included in the dataset. A freely available public database, intended as a resource for researchers studying the immune response to SARS-CoV-2, is where the repertoires were released. The samples were drawn from two sources: the first 160 participants of the ongoing ImmuneRACE study, and 950 to 1,500 subjects contributed by 6 global collaborators. A de-identified subject ID, COVID-19 status, age in years and sex were almost always included in the sample metadata. Where available, HLA class I and class II types were obtained from metadata supplied by the sample provider rather than from assay-based typing. Study-wide findings and limitations: The amount of clinical and demographic metadata varied by source and participant and was provided uncurated.

Collaborating institutions collected whole blood in K2EDTA tubes following their own protocols. For TCRbeta analysis, collaborator samples were shipped as frozen whole blood, as isolated PBMCs, or as DNA extracted from either sample type. CDR1 MNHEY and CDR2 SVGAGI are derived from the germline V gene. Germline trimming: 11 bases from V, 1 base from J; junction bases outside gene matches: 8. The CDR3 covers 14 residues, taking in both the cysteine and the phenylalanine. Kept here is only the CDR3 DNA, which spans 42 bases and is read in frame from base 1. As to this clone: Its target antigen remains unknown. No base quality information exists; no much larger clone differs at one position.

TCRbeta CDR3 regions were amplified from genomic DNA by means of the immunoSEQ Assay, a bias-controlled multiplex PCR. For the original study's pipeline: The number of nucleated cells in each sample was estimated from the amplification of reference gene primers within the assay. To quantify the absolute abundance of each unique TCRbeta CDR3 rearrangement, sequence reads were collapsed and filtered. For each sample, productive Simpson clonality was calculated by taking the square root of Simpson's diversity index across productive rearrangements. As stored in TCRdb, this immuneACCESS dataset retains in-frame rearrangements with V and J assigned. A fraction of the clones does not appear; measured against another copy, unresolved V genes explain less than half of the discrepancy, and the remainder lacks a known reason. D and trimming were read from the DNA, whereas the V and J calls and clone size are those reported in that table. Present in this sample are 100,000 or so clones, less than 95% of which were seen just once. The ten largest clones take up about 2.5% of the sample.

Sequenced: peripheral blood. The clonotype originates from a human donor with active COVID-19. The donor label of this sample is uncertain. In this chain, TRBV6-5 is recombined with TRBJ2-3, with TRBD1 identical over 8 junction bases. The CDR3 is CAGGGQARTDTQYF. The DNA sequence is given as TGTGCCGGAGGGGGACAGGCCCGCACAGATACGCAGTATTTT.